There are many counts of the clone carrying this T cell receptor beta chain. The data derive from a study of regulatory T cells in long-lasting Graves disease. The CDR3 is 15 amino acids. The V gene end was trimmed by 4 bases and the J gene end by 8 bases; junction bases not matched to a gene: 9. CDR1 is SGHNT, CDR2 YENEEA, per germline. Combining iRepertoire HTBI primers with Arm-PCR of CDR3 regions, the authors built TCR beta libraries. MiXCR was run by TCRdb on the multiplex PCR reads, yielding one entry per CDR3 protein. The sample contains 520,000 or so distinct CDR3 sequences, around 11% of which appear only once. The time point here: newly diagnosed GD, antithyroid drugs for less than 3 months. Extracted RNA from PBMCs served as the source of the TCR library. These same data were also listed under a study on T cells in Graves' hyperthyroidism and ophthalmopathy.

The material was peripheral blood mononuclear cells (PBMCs), obtained at new diagnosis, from a patient treated with antithyroid drugs. The sequence was obtained from a woman aged 30 to 39 with Graves disease. The rearrangement uses TRBV11-3 and TRBJ2-1; 9 positions match TRBD1. CDR3 region: CASSSSGQGHHEQFF. The CDR3 DNA reads as TGTGCCAGCAGCTCCTCGGGACAGGGTCACCATGAGCAGTTCTTC.